This T cell receptor (beta chain) appears in the sequencing data of a study of radiotherapy plus CTLA-4 blockade in lung cancer. Study summary: With roughly 30% of patients having disease control, objective responses were seen in under 20%. General study results and limits: Response, reportedly, was best predicted by interferon-beta along with early blood T cell clone dynamics. TCR clones originating in tumors grew in number in blood after radiotherapy plus ipilimumab.

This CDR3 is 14 amino acids long. V lost 4 bases and J 3 bases, leaving 13 bases between the germline ends. CDR1 is GTSNPN, CDR2 SVGIG, per germline (reference sequence). To note about this clone: What it recognizes is unknown.

TCRdb keeps only in-frame clones here, not all; method: immunoSEQ multiplex PCR. The table includes some 110,000 clones, more than 75% detected once. Treatment of patients with chemo-refractory metastatic non-small-cell lung cancer consisted of focal radiation plus CTLA-4 blockade with ipilimumab. The input for sequencing was peripheral blood, taken from a patient treated with radiotherapy plus ipilimumab. The receptor comes from a human donor with non-small cell lung cancer that progressed on radiotherapy plus ipilimumab. Some clones in this sample may be carry-over from other donors' samples. The chain joins TRBV30 to TRBJ1-5; no definite D call. DNA of the CDR3: TGTGCCTGGATTCGGAGGGCAGCCAATCAGCCCCAGCATTTT. This encodes CAWIRRAANQPQHF.